The clone carrying this T cell receptor beta chain was picked up one time. The entry originates in a study of blood T cell repertoires in COVID-19. Study as a whole: There were acute and convalescent COVID-19 samples, and they came from the United States, Italy and Spain. Nucleic acid was either cDNA or gDNA, and it came from T cells, B-cell-depleted T cells, or PBMCs.

V lost 4 bases, J lost 3 bases, and 6 bases stayed unmatched. CDR1 and CDR2 (germline): SGHNT, YYREEE (reference sequence). CDR3 length equals 14 residues. Authors' data handling: Scientists estimated how many nucleated cells there were by amplifying reference gene primers. The table came from immunoSEQ multiplex PCR; TCRdb's copy has only in-frame clones and leaves some out. D and trimming were read from the DNA, whereas the V and J calls and clone size are those reported in that table. Of 130,000 to 150,000 clones detected, around nine tenths appear once; the ten largest clones hold over 9.5%. The V call is TRBV5-4, the J call TRBJ2-5, with TRBD1 matching over 7 bases. Sequenced input: peripheral blood. This receptor was taken from a man aged 45-65 years with active or convalescent COVID-19. This CDR3 reads CASSKGTAEETQYF. The CDR3 nucleotides read TGTGCCAGCAGCAAAGGGACAGCCGAAGAGACCCAGTACTTC.